The entry below gives a single T cell receptor beta chain sequence along with its context. The sample is drawn from a study of CD8 T cells in Susac syndrome. CDR3 length equals 14 residues. With V trimmed by 3 bases and J by 7 bases, 2 bases remained unmatched. The germline V gene has CDR1 SGHVS and CDR2 FNYEAQ. CD8+ and CD4+ T cells circulating in blood were sequenced for TCR beta. Those who served as multiple sclerosis controls were treatment-naive patients with stable or active relapsing-remitting disease. While CD8+ and CD4+ T cells were isolated negatively, TEMRA cells were enriched by FACS. Random hexamers were used to reverse transcribe the RNA input (roughly 0.5 to 1 ug). immunoSEQ multiplex PCR amplified TCR beta CDR3 across 54 Vbeta, 13 Jbeta. TCRdb used MiXCR to reprocess the immunoSEQ multiplex PCR reads, holding one entry per CDR3 protein. The sample yields some 260,000 distinct CDR3 sequences, 70% to 90% seen once.

The sample consisted of CD8+ T cells from PBMCs. The receptor was isolated from a human donor with multiple sclerosis. This chain connects TRBV7-6 to TRBJ1-4; 10 nucleotides line up with TRBD1. CDR3 coding DNA: TGTGCCAGCAGCTTCCGGGACAGGGGTGAAAAACTGTTTTTT. Translated, it gives CASSFRDRGEKLFF.